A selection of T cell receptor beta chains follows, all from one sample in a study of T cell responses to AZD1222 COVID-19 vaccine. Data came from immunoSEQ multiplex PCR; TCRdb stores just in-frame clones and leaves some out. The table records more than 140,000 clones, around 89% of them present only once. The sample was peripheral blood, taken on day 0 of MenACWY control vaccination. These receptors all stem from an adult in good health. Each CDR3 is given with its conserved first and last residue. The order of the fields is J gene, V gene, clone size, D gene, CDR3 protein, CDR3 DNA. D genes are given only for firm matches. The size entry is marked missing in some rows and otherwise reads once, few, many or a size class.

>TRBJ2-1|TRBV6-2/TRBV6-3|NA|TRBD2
CASSLGPGLGTFF
TGTGCCAGCAGCTTGGGACCGGGACTAGGTACGTTCTTC
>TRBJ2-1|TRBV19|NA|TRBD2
CASKVGLAAYNEQFF
TGTGCCAGTAAGGTGGGCCTAGCGGCCTACAATGAGCAGTTCTTC
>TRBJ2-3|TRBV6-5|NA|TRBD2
CASSETSGGAGTQYF
TGTGCCAGCAGCGAGACTAGCGGGGGGGCTGGTACGCAGTATTTT
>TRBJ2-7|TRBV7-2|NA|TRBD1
CASSLGQGSTYEQYF
TGTGCCAGCAGCTTAGGACAGGGGAGCACCTACGAGCAGTACTTC
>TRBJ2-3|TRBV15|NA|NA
CATSRDLTDTQYF
TGTGCCACCAGCAGAGATCTTACAGATACGCAGTATTTT
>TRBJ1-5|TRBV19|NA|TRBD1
CASSIIRGQSGQPQHF
TGTGCCAGTAGTATTATCAGGGGGCAGTCGGGTCAGCCCCAGCATTTT
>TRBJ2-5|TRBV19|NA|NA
CASSITPLKTQYF
TGTGCCAGTAGTATAACTCCTTTGAAGACCCAGTACTTC
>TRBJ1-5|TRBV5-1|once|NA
CASSLGGSNQPQHF
TGCGCCAGCAGCTTGGGAGGTAGCAATCAGCCCCAGCATTTT
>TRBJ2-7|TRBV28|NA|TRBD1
CASSLPGTGTYEQYF
TGTGCCAGCAGTCTTCCCGGGACAGGGACCTACGAGCAGTACTTC
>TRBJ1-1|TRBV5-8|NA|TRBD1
CASSKRQGKNTEAFF
TGTGCCAGCAGCAAGAGACAGGGAAAGAACACTGAAGCTTTCTTT
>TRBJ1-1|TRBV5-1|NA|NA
CASSSGTPHVEAFF
TGCGCCAGCAGCTCTGGGACCCCCCATGTGGAAGCTTTCTTT
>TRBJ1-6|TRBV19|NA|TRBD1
CATGQAIASPLHF
TGTGCCACCGGACAGGCGATCGCTTCACCCCTCCACTTT
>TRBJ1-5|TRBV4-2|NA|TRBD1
CASSQDSAGGLGNQPQHF
TGTGCCAGCAGTCAAGATTCGGCAGGGGGCCTAGGGAATCAGCCCCAGCATTTT
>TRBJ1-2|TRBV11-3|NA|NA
CASSFRQNYGYTF
TGTGCCAGCAGCTTTAGACAGAACTATGGCTACACCTTC
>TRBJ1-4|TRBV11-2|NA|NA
CASSLRQALNEKLFF
TGTGCCAGCAGCTTACGACAGGCTCTTAATGAAAAACTGTTTTTT
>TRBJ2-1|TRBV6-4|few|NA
CASSDSESSYNEQFF
TGTGCCAGCAGTGACTCGGAGAGCTCCTACAATGAGCAGTTCTTC
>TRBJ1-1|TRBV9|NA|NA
CASSRGRVGTEAFF
TGTGCCAGCAGCCGGGGACGGGTCGGAACTGAAGCTTTCTTT
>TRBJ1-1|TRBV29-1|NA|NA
CSVAPAEAFF
TGCAGCGTTGCCCCGGCAGAAGCTTTCTTT
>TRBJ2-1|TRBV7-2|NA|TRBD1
CASSSSRDRGMDEQFF
TGTGCCAGCAGCTCGAGTCGGGACAGGGGTATGGATGAGCAGTTCTTC
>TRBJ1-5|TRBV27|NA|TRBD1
CASSFQGAGQPQHF
TGTGCCAGCAGTTTTCAGGGGGCCGGTCAGCCCCAGCATTTT
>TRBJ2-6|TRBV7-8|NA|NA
CASSLRGSGANVLTF
TGTGCCAGCAGCTTGAGAGGCTCTGGGGCCAACGTCCTGACTTTC
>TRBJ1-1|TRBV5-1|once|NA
CASSLSGGHTEAFF
TGCGCCAGCAGCTTGTCGGGGGGACATACTGAAGCTTTCTTT
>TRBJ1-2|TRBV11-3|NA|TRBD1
CASSLTGDRASYGYTF
TGTGCCAGCAGCTTAACGGGTGACAGGGCGTCCTATGGCTACACCTTC
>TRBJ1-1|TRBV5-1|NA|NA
CASTPEGTGGAFF
TGCGCCAGCACCCCAGAGGGCACCGGTGGAGCTTTCTTT
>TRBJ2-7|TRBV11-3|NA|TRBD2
CASSLEGTSHEQYF
TGTGCCAGCAGCCTAGAGGGGACTAGTCACGAGCAGTACTTC
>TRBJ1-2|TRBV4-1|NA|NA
CASSQGPPGGYTF
TGCGCCAGCAGCCAAGGCCCCCCAGGCGGCTACACCTTC
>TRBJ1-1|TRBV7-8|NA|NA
CASSGSGGAWTEAFF
TGTGCCAGCAGCGGTAGTGGGGGCGCGTGGACTGAAGCTTTCTTT
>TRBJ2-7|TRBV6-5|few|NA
CASRSRDFEQYF
TGTGCCAGCAGGTCGAGGGATTTCGAGCAGTACTTC
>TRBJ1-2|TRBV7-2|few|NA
CASSLGGPTYGYTF
TGTGCCAGCAGCTTAGGGGGGCCCACCTATGGCTACACCTTC
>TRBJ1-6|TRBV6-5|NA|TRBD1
CASSRAGQSNSPLHF
TGTGCCAGCAGTAGGGCGGGACAGTCAAATTCACCCCTCCACTTT
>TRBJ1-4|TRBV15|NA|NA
CATSRDRTEKLFF
TGTGCCACCAGCAGAGATCGGACAGAAAAACTGTTTTTT
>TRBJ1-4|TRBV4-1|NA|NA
CASSQDGFGNEKLFF
TGCGCCAGCAGCCAAGATGGTTTCGGGAATGAAAAACTGTTTTTT
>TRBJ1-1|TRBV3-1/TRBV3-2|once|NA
CASSQGGLGAEAFF
TGTGCCAGCAGCCAAGGGGGGTTGGGCGCTGAAGCTTTCTTT
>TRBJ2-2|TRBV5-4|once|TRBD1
CASSADRGRTGELFF
TGTGCCAGCAGCGCCGACAGGGGACGGACCGGGGAGCTGTTTTTT
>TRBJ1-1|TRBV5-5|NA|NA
CASSLSGTNTEAFF
TGTGCCAGCAGCTTGTCAGGGACAAACACTGAAGCTTTCTTT
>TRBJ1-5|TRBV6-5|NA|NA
CASSYSRNSNQPQHF
TGTGCCAGCAGTTACTCCCGTAATAGCAATCAGCCCCAGCATTTT